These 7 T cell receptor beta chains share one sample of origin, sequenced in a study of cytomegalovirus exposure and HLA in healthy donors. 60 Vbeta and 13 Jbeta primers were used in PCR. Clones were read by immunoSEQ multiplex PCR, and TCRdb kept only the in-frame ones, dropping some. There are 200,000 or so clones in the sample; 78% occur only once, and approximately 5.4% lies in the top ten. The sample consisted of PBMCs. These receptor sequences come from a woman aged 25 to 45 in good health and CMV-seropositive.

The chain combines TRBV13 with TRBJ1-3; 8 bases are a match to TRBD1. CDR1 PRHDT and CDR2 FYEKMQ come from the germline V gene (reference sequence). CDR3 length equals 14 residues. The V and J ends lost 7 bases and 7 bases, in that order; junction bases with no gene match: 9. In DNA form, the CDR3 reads TGTGCCAGCAACCACCGGGACAGGCCGAACACCATATATTTT. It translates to CASNHRDRPNTIYF.

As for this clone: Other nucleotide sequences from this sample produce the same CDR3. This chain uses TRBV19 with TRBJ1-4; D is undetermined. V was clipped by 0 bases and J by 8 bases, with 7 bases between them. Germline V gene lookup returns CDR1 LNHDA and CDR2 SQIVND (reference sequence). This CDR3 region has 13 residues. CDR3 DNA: TGTGCCAGTAGTATAGATCTCGAGGAAAAACTGTTTTTT. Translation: CASSIDLEEKLFF.

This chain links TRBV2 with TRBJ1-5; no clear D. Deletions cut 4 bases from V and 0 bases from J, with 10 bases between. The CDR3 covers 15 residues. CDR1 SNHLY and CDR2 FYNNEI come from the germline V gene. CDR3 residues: CASSVIGFSNQPQHF. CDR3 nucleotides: TGTGCCAGCAGTGTAATCGGTTTTAGCAATCAGCCCCAGCATTTT.

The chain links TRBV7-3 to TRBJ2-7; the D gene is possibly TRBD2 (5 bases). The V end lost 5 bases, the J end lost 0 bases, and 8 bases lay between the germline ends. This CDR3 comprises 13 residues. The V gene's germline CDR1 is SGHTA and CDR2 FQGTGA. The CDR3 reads CASSLGNSYEQYF. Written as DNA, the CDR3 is TGTGCCAGCAGCCTCGGGAACTCCTACGAGCAGTACTTC.

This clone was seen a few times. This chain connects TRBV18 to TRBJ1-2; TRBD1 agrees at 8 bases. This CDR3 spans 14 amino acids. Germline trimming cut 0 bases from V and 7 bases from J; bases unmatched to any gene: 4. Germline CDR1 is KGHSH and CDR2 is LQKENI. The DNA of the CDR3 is TGTGCCAGCTCACCACCCGGGACAGGTTTTGGCTACACCTTC. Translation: CASSPPGTGFGYTF.

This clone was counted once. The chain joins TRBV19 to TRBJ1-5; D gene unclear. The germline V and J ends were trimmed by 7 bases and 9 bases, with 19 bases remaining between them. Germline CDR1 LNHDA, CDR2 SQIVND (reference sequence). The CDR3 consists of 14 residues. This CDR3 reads CASNPTPSTWPQHF. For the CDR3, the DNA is TGTGCCAGTAATCCCACACCTTCCACGTGGCCCCAGCATTTT.

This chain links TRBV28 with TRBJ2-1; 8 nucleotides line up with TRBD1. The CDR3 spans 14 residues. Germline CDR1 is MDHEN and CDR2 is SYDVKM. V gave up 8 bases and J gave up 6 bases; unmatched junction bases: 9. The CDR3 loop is CASLEGQGRNEQFF. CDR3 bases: TGTGCCAGCTTAGAAGGACAGGGCCGCAATGAGCAGTTCTTC.